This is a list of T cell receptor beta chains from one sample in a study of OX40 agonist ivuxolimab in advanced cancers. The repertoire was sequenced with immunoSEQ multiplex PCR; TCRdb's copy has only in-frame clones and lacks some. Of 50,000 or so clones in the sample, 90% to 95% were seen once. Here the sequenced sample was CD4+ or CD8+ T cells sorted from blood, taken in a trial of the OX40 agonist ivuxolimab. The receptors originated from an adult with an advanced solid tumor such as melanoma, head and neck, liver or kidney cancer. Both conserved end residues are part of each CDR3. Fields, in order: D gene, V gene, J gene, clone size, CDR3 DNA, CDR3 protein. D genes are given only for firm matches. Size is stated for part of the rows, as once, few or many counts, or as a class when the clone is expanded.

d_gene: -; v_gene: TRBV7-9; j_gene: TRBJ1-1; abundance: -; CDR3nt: TGTGCCAGCAGCTTCGCCGGGACATTTGGCACTGAAGCTTTCTTT; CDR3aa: CASSFAGTFGTEAFF
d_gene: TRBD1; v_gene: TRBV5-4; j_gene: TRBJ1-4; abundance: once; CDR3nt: TGTGCCAGCAGGTCAGGGGGCGTGTGGGAAAAACTGTTTTTT; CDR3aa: CASRSGGVWEKLFF
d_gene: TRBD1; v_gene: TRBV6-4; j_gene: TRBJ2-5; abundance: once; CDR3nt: TGTGCCAGCAGCAGGGGGCAGACCCAGTACTTC; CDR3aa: CASSRGQTQYF
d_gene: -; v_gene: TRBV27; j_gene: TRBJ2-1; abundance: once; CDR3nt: TGTGCCAGCAGTCCCTGGGACGGCAAGCAGTTCTTC; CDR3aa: CASSPWDGKQFF
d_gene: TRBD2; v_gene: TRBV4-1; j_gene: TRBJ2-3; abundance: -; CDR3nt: TGCGCCAGCAGCCAAGGGTTAGCGGGGATAACTAGCACAGATACGCAGTATTTT; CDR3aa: CASSQGLAGITSTDTQYF
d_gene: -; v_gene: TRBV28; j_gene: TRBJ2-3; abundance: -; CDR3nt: TGTGCCAGCAGTTTATTATGGGGGGTCGGCACAGATACGCAGTATTTT; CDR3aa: CASSLLWGVGTDTQYF
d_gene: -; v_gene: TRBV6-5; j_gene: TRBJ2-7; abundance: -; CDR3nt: TGTGCCAGCAGTTACTCGCTAGTGGCTACTTACGAGCAGTACTTC; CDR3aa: CASSYSLVATYEQYF
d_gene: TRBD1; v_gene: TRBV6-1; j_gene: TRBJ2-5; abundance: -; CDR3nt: TGTGCCAGGACAGGGGTGCAAGAGACCCAGTACTTC; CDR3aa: CARTGVQETQYF
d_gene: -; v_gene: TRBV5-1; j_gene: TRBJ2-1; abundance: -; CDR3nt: TGCGCCAGCAAGGTTGCCAACTCCTACAATGAGCAGTTCTTC; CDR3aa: CASKVANSYNEQFF
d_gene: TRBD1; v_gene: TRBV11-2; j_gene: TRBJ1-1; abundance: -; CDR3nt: TGTGCCAGCAGCTTCTCGACAGGGGCGGTGGGCACTGAAGCTTTCTTT; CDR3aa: CASSFSTGAVGTEAFF
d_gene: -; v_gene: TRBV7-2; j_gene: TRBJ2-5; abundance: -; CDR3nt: TGTGCCAGCAGCCCGCAATGGGGTAAACAAGAGACCCAGTACTTC; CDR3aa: CASSPQWGKQETQYF
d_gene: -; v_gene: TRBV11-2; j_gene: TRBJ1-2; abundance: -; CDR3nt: TGTGCCAGCAGCACCATATGGGGGTCTACCGACGACTATGGCTACACCTTC; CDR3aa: CASSTIWGSTDDYGYTF
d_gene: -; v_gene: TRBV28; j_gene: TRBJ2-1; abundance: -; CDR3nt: TGTGCCAGCAGTTTCAATCCCCACAATGAGCAGTTCTTC; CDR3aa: CASSFNPHNEQFF
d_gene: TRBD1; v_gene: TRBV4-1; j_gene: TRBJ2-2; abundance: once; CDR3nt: TGCGCCAGCAGCCGAGTACCGGGACAGAGAACCGGGGAGCTGTTTTTT; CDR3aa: CASSRVPGQRTGELFF
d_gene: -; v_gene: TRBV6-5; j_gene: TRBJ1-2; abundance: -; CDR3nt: TGTGCCAGCAGTTACACCCTCGCCAGGGGCAACTATGGCTACACCTTC; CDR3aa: CASSYTLARGNYGYTF
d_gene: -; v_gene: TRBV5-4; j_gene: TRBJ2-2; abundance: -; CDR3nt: TGTGCCAGCAGCGGGCGGGATTGGACCGGGGAGCTGTTTTTT; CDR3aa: CASSGRDWTGELFF
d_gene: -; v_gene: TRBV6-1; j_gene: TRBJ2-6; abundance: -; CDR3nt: TGTGCCAGCAGTGATACCGGATGGGTCCCCGGGGCCAACGTCCTGACTTTC; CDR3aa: CASSDTGWVPGANVLTF
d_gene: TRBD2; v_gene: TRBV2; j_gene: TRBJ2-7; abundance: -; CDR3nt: TGTGCCAGCAGTTACTTAGCGGGAGGGCCCTACGAGCAGTACTTC; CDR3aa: CASSYLAGGPYEQYF
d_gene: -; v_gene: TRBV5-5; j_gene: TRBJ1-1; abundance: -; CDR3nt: TGTGCCAGCAGCGAGAACCAGGGGTACACTGAAGCTTTCTTT; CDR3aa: CASSENQGYTEAFF
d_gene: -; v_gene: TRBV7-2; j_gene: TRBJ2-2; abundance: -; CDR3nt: TGTGCCACGGGCCCAATTGGGGTCGGGGAGCTGTTTTTT; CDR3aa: CATGPIGVGELFF
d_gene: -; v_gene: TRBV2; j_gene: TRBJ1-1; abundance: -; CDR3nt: TGTGCCAGCAGTTCAGGGACTCTGAACACTGAAGCTTTCTTT; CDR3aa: CASSSGTLNTEAFF
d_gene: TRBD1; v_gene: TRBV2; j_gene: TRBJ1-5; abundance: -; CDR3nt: TGTGCCAGCAGTGAGCAAGGGGGCGACCAGCCCCGGCATTTT; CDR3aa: CASSEQGGDQPRHF
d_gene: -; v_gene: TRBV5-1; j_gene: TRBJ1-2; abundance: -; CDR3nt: TGCGCCAGCAGCTACGGACGCCCCCCTGGCACCTTC; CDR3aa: CASSYGRPPGTF
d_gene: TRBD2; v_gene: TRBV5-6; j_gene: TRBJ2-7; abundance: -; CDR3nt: TGTGCCAGCAGCTTGAATCTAGCGGACGCCTACGAGCAGTACTTC; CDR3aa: CASSLNLADAYEQYF
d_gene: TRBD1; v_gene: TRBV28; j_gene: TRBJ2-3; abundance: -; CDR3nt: TGTGCCAGCAGTATACCCGGGACAGGGACAGATACGCAGTATTTT; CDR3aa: CASSIPGTGTDTQYF
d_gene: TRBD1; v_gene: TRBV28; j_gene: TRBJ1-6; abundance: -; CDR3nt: TGTGCCAGCAGTTCACCGGGACAGGGGAATTCACCCCTCCACTTT; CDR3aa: CASSSPGQGNSPLHF
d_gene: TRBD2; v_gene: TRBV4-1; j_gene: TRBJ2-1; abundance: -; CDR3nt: TGCGCCAGCAGCCGCACCCGGACTAGCGGGAGTAATGAGCAGTTCTTC; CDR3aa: CASSRTRTSGSNEQFF
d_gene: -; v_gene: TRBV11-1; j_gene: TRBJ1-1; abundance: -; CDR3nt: TGTGCCAGCCGGAAGGGAATGAACACTGAAGCTTTCTTT; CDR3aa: CASRKGMNTEAFF
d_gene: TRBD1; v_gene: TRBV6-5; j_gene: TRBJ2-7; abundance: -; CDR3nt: TGTGCCAGCAGTTACTCGGGGACAGGGAACTACGAGCAGTACTTC; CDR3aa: CASSYSGTGNYEQYF
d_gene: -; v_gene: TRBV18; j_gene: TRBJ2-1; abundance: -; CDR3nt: TGTGCCAGCTCACCAATAAGGGGGGATGAGCAGTTCTTC; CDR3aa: CASSPIRGDEQFF
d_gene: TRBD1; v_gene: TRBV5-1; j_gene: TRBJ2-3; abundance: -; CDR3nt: TGCGCCAGCAGCTTTTTGGGACAGGGAACAGATACGCAGTATTTT; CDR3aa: CASSFLGQGTDTQYF
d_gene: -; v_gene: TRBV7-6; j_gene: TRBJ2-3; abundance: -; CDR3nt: TGTGCCAGCAGCCCTTATCGGGGGACAGATACGCAGTATTTT; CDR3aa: CASSPYRGTDTQYF
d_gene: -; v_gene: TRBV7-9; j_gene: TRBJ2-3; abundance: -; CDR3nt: TGTGCCAGCACCCTCACAGATACGCAGTATTTT; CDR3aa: CASTLTDTQYF
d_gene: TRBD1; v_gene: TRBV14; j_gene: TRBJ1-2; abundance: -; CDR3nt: TGTGCCAGCAGCCAAGGCGGACAGGGAGTCGTTTATGGCTACACCTTC; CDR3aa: CASSQGGQGVVYGYTF
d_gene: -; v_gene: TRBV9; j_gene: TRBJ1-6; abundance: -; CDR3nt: TGTGCCAGCAATAGGGATCTTCCTTCACCCCTCCACTTT; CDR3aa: CASNRDLPSPLHF
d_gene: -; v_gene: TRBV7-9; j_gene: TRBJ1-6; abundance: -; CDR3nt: TGTGCCAGCAGCTCAGGAAGCTCCTATAATTCACCCCTCCACTTT; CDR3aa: CASSSGSSYNSPLHF
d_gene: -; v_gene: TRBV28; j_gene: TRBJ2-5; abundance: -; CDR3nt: TGTGCCAGCATCTCAGCTTGGGGCCAAGAGACCCAGTACTTC; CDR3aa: CASISAWGQETQYF
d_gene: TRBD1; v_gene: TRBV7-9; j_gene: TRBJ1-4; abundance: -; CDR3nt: TGTGCCAGCAGTCTCCGGGGGACAGATAATGAAAAACTGTTTTTT; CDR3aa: CASSLRGTDNEKLFF
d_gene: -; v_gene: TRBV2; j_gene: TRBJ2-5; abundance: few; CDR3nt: TGTGCCAGCAGTGAGAGAAGGGGAGAGACCCAGTACTTC; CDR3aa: CASSERRGETQYF
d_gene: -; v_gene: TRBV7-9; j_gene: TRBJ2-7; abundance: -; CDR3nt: TGTGCCAGCAGCCCGCCGGTGCTAGGACGGGGCCTGAAAGAGCAGTACTTC; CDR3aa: CASSPPVLGRGLKEQYF
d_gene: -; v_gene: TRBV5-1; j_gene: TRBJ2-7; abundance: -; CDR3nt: TGCGCCAGCAGCCTCGACAGGATCTACGAGCAGTACTTC; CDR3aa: CASSLDRIYEQYF
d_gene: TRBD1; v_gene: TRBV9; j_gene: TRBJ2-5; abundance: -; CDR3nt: TGTGCCAGCAGCGTGGGACAGCAAGAGACCCAGTACTTC; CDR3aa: CASSVGQQETQYF
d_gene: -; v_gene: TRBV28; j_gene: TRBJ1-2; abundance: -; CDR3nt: TGTGCCAGCAGTTTAATCGGCGGGGCCTACACCTTC; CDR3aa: CASSLIGGAYTF
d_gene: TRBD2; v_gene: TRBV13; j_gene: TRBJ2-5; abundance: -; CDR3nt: TGTGCCAGCAGCTCCTCTAGCGGGGGGTACCAAGAGACCCAGTACTTC; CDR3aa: CASSSSSGGYQETQYF
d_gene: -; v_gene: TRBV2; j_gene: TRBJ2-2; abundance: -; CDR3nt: TGTGCCAGCAGGAGACAGGCGGGCACCGGGGAGCTGTTTTTT; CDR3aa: CASRRQAGTGELFF
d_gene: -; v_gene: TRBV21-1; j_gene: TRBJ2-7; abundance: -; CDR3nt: TGTACCAGCAGTTGGCAGGGGCCGCGTGATGTGGAGCAGTACTTC; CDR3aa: CTSSWQGPRDVEQYF
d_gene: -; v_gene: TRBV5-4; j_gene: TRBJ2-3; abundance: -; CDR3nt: TGTGCCAGCAGCTGGGACACCACAGATACGCAGTATTTT; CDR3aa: CASSWDTTDTQYF
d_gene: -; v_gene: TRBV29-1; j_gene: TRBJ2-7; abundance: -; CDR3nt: TGCAGCGTGCTTGTTGGGGTCTACGAGCAGTACTTC; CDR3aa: CSVLVGVYEQYF
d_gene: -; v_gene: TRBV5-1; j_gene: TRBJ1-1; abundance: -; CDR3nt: TGCGCCAGCAGCTTGGATCTTCCCAGGGGAGCGAACACTGAAGCTTTCTTT; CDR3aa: CASSLDLPRGANTEAFF
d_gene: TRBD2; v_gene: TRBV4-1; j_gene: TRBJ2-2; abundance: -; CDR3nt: TGCGCCAGCAGCCAAGATCCCTCTAGCGGGGCCGGGGAGCTGTTTTTT; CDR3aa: CASSQDPSSGAGELFF
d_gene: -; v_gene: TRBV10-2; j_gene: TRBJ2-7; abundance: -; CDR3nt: TGCGCCAGCAGGGGCTTGGGGGAAGGGTACGAGCAGTACTTC; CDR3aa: CASRGLGEGYEQYF